This is a list of T cell receptor beta chains from one sample in a study of blood T cells in healthy people across ages. A single record per CDR3 protein comes from TCRdb applying MiXCR to the 5' RACE reads. This repertoire shows some 930,000 distinct CDR3 sequences, just under 30% found once; its top ten account for 10% to 13%. The same data also went into a second study, on T cells of mothers and their children.

Material: blood. The receptors come from a woman in her thirties or forties in good health. The CDR3 runs from the conserved cysteine through the conserved F or W.

V: TRBV7-9; CDR3: CASKETGGRNTEAFF
V: TRBV7-3; CDR3: CASSGTSSAYNEQFF
V: TRBV10-3; CDR3: CAIGGTGISYEQYF
V: TRBV14; CDR3: CASSQERGQGNEAFF
V: TRBV3-1; CDR3: CASSQDGTDANYGYTF
V: TRBV12-3/TRBV12-4; CDR3: CASSRLVKFYEQYF
V: TRBV2; CDR3: CASSVAGGPMYEQFF
V: TRBV5-4; CDR3: CASSLLPGRTKSYEQYF
V: TRBV28; CDR3: CASSLHDGRRYGYTF
V: TRBV3-1; CDR3: CASSQDPASGAGQFF
V: TRBV29-1; CDR3: CSVEDSFANNERFF
V: TRBV20-1; CDR3: CSAFGQGGAEQFF
V: TRBV7-2; CDR3: CASSRGYMGTEAFF
V: TRBV4-1; CDR3: CASSQETGFNGEQYF
V: TRBV9; CDR3: CASSVEGGSWPEAFF
V: TRBV5-5; CDR3: CASSLFRTYGYTF
V: TRBV27; CDR3: CASSFIVASRNEKLFF
V: TRBV7-2; CDR3: CVSSLISYEQYF
V: TRBV5-1; CDR3: CASSLGGQWSSGANVLTF
V: TRBV4-1; CDR3: CASSQGGGTIETQYF
V: TRBV9; CDR3: CASSVTGQGDTEAFF
V: TRBV27; CDR3: CASSSSTVTEAFF
V: TRBV27; CDR3: CASSGRGGRGPPPSYEQYF
V: TRBV20-1; CDR3: CRLLGDLGVTEAFF
V: TRBV12-3/TRBV12-4; CDR3: CASSPRDTGLRSSYEQYF
V: TRBV20-1; CDR3: CSAPSGTAYNEQFF